A single sample is the source of the 26 T cell receptor beta chains below, sequenced in a study of blood T cell repertoires in COVID-19. Sequencing used immunoSEQ multiplex PCR; TCRdb keeps in-frame clones, though not all of them. Among over 120,000 clones listed, roughly 77% were seen once. Material for sequencing was peripheral blood. Source of these receptors: a woman aged 65 to 85 with COVID-19, enrolled during active disease.

This clone was seen a single time. The genes are TRBV24-1 and TRBJ2-5, with D unclear. Germline V gives CDR1 KGHDR, CDR2 SFDVKD. This CDR3 spans 16 amino acids. The V end lost 0 bases, the J end lost 3 bases, and 13 bases lay between the germline ends. The CDR3 DNA reads TGTGCCACCAGTGATTTGGCAGGCTTATGGAAAGAGACCCAGTACTTC. This codes for CATSDLAGLWKETQYF.

V is TRBV7-9 and J is TRBJ2-3; 8 bases agree with TRBD1. Per the germline V gene, CDR1 is SEHNR and CDR2 is FQNEAQ (reference sequence). The CDR3 has 15 residues. The trim removed 5 bases at V and 3 bases at J, leaving 7 bases unmatched. The CDR3 spells CASSQGALATDTQYF. DNA of the CDR3: TGTGCCAGCAGCCAGGGGGCGCTGGCGACAGATACGCAGTATTTT. The full variable domain, its missing parts supplied by reference TRBV7-9 and TRBJ2-3, is DTGVSQNPRHKITKRGQNVTFRCDPISEHNRLYWYRQTLGQGPEFLTYFQNEAQLEKSRLLSDRFSAERPKGSFSTLEIQRTEQGDSAMYLCASSQGALATDTQYFGPGTRLTVL.

V and J are TRBV6-5 and TRBJ2-7; 9 nucleotides line up with TRBD2. CDR1 MNHEY and CDR2 SVGAGI come from the germline V gene. J lost 3 bases, V lost 8 bases, and 11 bases had no gene match. This CDR3 contains 15 residues. Here the CDR3 DNA reads TGTGCCAGCTCTTCTTCCCCAGCGGGGGGCTACGAGCAGTACTTC. Translated: CASSSSPAGGYEQYF.

The chain has TRBV16 and TRBJ2-3; 8 bases fit TRBD1. Germline V gene sequence: CDR1 KGHSY, CDR2 FQNENV. Germline trimming cut 7 bases from V and 1 base from J; bases unmatched to any gene: 7. The CDR3 consists of 15 residues. CDR3 region: CASTQGTGRTDTQYF. CDR3 nucleotide sequence: TGTGCCAGCACCCAGGGGACAGGACGCACAGATACGCAGTATTTT.

The chain joins TRBV5-5 to TRBJ1-2, with 8 bases identical to TRBD1. This CDR3 spans 13 amino acids. J gave up 3 bases and V 4 bases, and 2 bases lay outside the gene matches. Germline V CDR1 and CDR2: SGHKS, YYEKEE (reference sequence). The CDR3 here is CASSQQGDYGYTF. The DNA of the CDR3 is TGTGCCAGCAGCCAACAGGGGGACTATGGCTACACCTTC. The whole variable domain, remainder taken from reference TRBV5-5 and TRBJ1-2, is DAGVTQSPTHLIKTRGQQVTLRCSPISGHKSVSWYQQVLGQGPQFIFQYYEKEERGRGNFPDRFSARQFPNYSSELNVNALLLGDSALYLCASSQQGDYGYTFGSGTRLTVV.

The rearrangement joins TRBV5-1 to TRBJ1-2; D possibly corresponds to TRBD1 (6 bases). This CDR3 contains 12 residues. Germline V lookup: CDR1 SGHRS, CDR2 YFSETQ. The V gene lost 2 bases and the J gene lost 11 bases, with 13 bases spanning the gap. CDR3: CASSFQQGRYTF. CDR3 DNA sequence: TGCGCCAGCAGCTTTCAACAGGGTAGATACACCTTC.

The rearrangement joins TRBV18 to TRBJ1-5, with a tentative D call TRBD1 (6 bases). There are 14 residues in the CDR3. The V and J ends lost 3 bases and 2 bases respectively, with 8 bases between them. CDR1 and CDR2 (germline): KGHSH, LQKENI. CDR3 protein: CASSPRQGNQPQHF. The CDR3 DNA reads as TGTGCCAGCTCACCTCGACAGGGCAATCAGCCCCAGCATTTT.

The rearrangement links TRBV7-9 to TRBJ1-2; D gene unclear. Germline CDR1 and CDR2: SEHNR and FQNEAQ (reference sequence). There are 12 residues in the CDR3. V lost 6 bases and J 6 bases, leaving 11 bases between the germline ends. CDR3 in DNA: TGTGCCAGCAGGACGAGGGAGAATGGCTACACCTTC. Encoded protein: CASRTRENGYTF.

This clone has just a few counts. V gene TRBV19 combines with J gene TRBJ2-3; 9 bases align to TRBD2. V lost 3 bases, J lost 6 bases, and 4 bases stayed unmatched. Per germline, CDR1 LNHDA and CDR2 SQIVND (reference sequence). CDR3 length: 14 amino acids. Here the CDR3 DNA reads TGTGCCAGTAGTATTGGCCTAGCGGGGGATACGCAGTATTTT. The encoded protein is CASSIGLAGDTQYF.

The chain has TRBV4-3 and TRBJ1-2; TRBD1 agrees at 7 bases. The V gene end was trimmed by 2 bases and the J gene end by 2 bases; junction bases not matched to a gene: 8. Per germline, CDR1 LGHNA and CDR2 YSLEER. This CDR3 comprises 16 residues. The CDR3 reads CASSQSTGTANYGYTF. For the CDR3, the DNA is TGCGCCAGCAGCCAATCGACCGGGACAGCCAACTATGGCTACACCTTC.

The chain links TRBV7-9 to TRBJ2-7; 9 nucleotides agree with TRBD2. This CDR3 comprises 16 residues. V trimming: 5 bases; J trimming: 6 bases; junction bases outside the gene matches: 14. Looked up from germline, CDR1 is SEHNR and CDR2 is FQNEAQ (reference sequence). The CDR3 DNA sequence: TGTGCCAGCAGCGGGCGGGGGGGCGCGGCCCGCTCCGAGCAGTACTTC. Translating it yields CASSGRGGAARSEQYF.

This clone was counted many times. This chain joins TRBV4-2 and TRBJ1-4; 7 bases line up with TRBD1. The germline CDR1 and CDR2 sequences are LGHNA and YNFKEQ. The CDR3 is made up of 16 amino acids. With 3 bases clipped from V and 1 base from J, the junction kept 5 bases outside the gene matches. The CDR3 region is CASSQEWTGTNEKLFF. CDR3 in DNA: TGTGCCAGCAGCCAGGAATGGACAGGAACTAATGAAAAACTGTTTTTT.

CDR3 DNA sequence: TGTGCCAGCAGCTCCCAATACACCGGGGAGCTGTTTTTT. It translates to CASSSQYTGELFF. The rearrangement links TRBV7-8 to TRBJ2-2; D remains unclear. The CDR3 totals 13 residues. With 4 bases removed from V and 3 bases from J, the gap between germline ends came to 6 bases. The germline V gene encodes CDR1 SGHVS and CDR2 FQNEAQ.

V gene TRBV15 combines with J gene TRBJ2-7; 8 nucleotides agree with TRBD2. There are 16 residues in the CDR3. V was pared by 1 base and J by 2 bases, with 7 bases of the junction left unmatched. Looked up from germline, CDR1 is LNHNV and CDR2 is YYDKDF (reference sequence). Written as DNA, the CDR3 is TGTGCCACCAGCAGAGCCGGCGGGGGGTTCCCCTACGAGCAGTACTTC. It yields the protein CATSRAGGGFPYEQYF.

The chain recombines TRBV5-1 with TRBJ1-6; 8 bases line up with TRBD1. The CDR3 runs to 17 residues. Unmatched junction bases numbered 8, after V lost 0 bases and J lost 6 bases. CDR1 is SGHRS and CDR2 is YFSETQ in the germline V gene. CDR3 nucleotides: TGCGCCAGCAGCTTGGGGAGCGGACAGGGTTTTAATTCACCCCTCCACTTT. Protein: CASSLGSGQGFNSPLHF.

The CDR3 loop reads CASGAMALSGANVLTF. CDR3 DNA: TGTGCCAGCGGGGCCATGGCCCTCTCTGGGGCCAACGTCCTGACTTTC. This rearrangement joins TRBV2 to TRBJ2-6; D is possibly TRBD1 (5 bases). The germline V and J ends were trimmed by 8 bases and 0 bases, with 14 bases remaining between them. CDR1 and CDR2 (germline): SNHLY, FYNNEI. CDR3 length: 16 amino acids.

There are a few counts of this clone. The V and J genes are TRBV5-1 and TRBJ2-1, with 8 positions matching TRBD2. The V segment lost 0 bases and the J segment 9 bases; nucleotides outside the gene matches: 5. This CDR3 region has 14 residues. Germline CDR1 and CDR2: SGHRS and YFSETQ. CDR3 region: CASSLAAGVIEQFF. Written as DNA, the CDR3 is TGCGCCAGCAGCTTGGCAGCGGGGGTAATTGAGCAGTTCTTC.

The gene calls are TRBV6-5 and TRBJ2-7; D may be TRBD2 (5 bases). The germline V gene has CDR1 MNHEY and CDR2 SVGAGI. V lost 6 bases and J lost 0, with 9 bases in between. The CDR3 contains 13 residues. CDR3: CASSPGNSYEQYF. As DNA, the CDR3 is TGTGCCAGCAGCCCCGGGAACTCCTACGAGCAGTACTTC.

This clone was detected only a few times. The chain joins TRBV3-1 (or the pseudogene TRBV3-2) to TRBJ1-3, with D uncertain. Germline lookup yields CDR1 LGHDT and CDR2 YNNKEL (reference sequence). V was clipped by 4 bases and J by 0 bases, with 7 bases between them. The length of the CDR3 is 14 residues. In nucleotides, the CDR3 is TGTGCCAGCAGCCCTAGATCCTCTGGAAACACCATATATTTT. It codes for CASSPRSSGNTIYF.

V is TRBV5-4 and J is TRBJ1-3, with D unclear. Trimming pared 5 bases from V and 2 bases from J, leaving 11 bases between. Per germline, CDR1 SGHNT and CDR2 YYREEE (reference sequence). The CDR3 totals 14 residues. Written as DNA, the CDR3 is TGTGCCAGCAGTAGCGAGGGTCCTGGAAACACCATATATTTT. The encoded protein is CASSSEGPGNTIYF.

This clone came up once. The rearrangement links TRBV4-1 to TRBJ2-1, with D unclear. The CDR3 contains 13 residues. V lost 0 bases, J lost 3 bases, and 3 bases lay in between. CDR1 and CDR2 from the germline V gene are MGHRA and YSYEKL. The CDR3 nucleotides read TGCGCCAGCAGCCAAGACCACTACAATGAGCAGTTCTTC. Protein sequence: CASSQDHYNEQFF.

As concerns this clone: The germline gene is not matched at one end of the junction; a read error may be the cause. The chain is built from TRBV2 and TRBJ2-5, with 7 nucleotides matching TRBD1. The CDR3 has 13 amino acids. CDR1 is SNHLY, CDR2 FYNNEI, per germline. CDR3 sequence: CASSEDRVGTQYF. The CDR3 DNA reads TGTGCCAGCAGCGAAGACAGGGTGGGGACCCAGTACTTC. Full variable domain (missing parts from reference TRBV2 and TRBJ2-5): EPEVTQTPSHQVTQMGQEVILRCVPISNHLYFYWYRQILGQKVEFLVSFYNNEISEKSEIFDDQFSVERPDGSNFTLKIRSTKLEDSAMYFCASSEDRVGTQYFGPGTRLLVL.

The chain is built from TRBV19 and TRBJ2-1; D ambiguous. The CDR3 is 16 amino acids. Trimming stripped 1 base from V and 3 bases from J, with 13 bases between. Germline CDR1 and CDR2: LNHDA and SQIVND (reference sequence). DNA of the CDR3: TGTGCCAGTAGTATAGGAGTTGGCGGTGGCTACAATGAGCAGTTCTTC. Protein: CASSIGVGGGYNEQFF.

The chain links TRBV19 to TRBJ1-2, with D unclear. The CDR3 has 12 residues. The germline V gene has CDR1 LNHDA and CDR2 SQIVND (reference sequence). Trimming took 1 base from V and 6 from J, leaving 6 bases between them. This CDR3 is CASSIGSNGYTF. The DNA of the CDR3 is TGTGCCAGTAGTATAGGGAGTAATGGCTACACCTTC. The entire variable domain, with the rest obtained from reference TRBV19 and TRBJ1-2, is as follows: DGGITQSPKYLFRKEGQNVTLSCEQNLNHDAMYWYRQDPGQGLRLIYYSQIVNDFQKGDIAEGYSVSREKKESFPLTVTSAQKNPTAFYLCASSIGSNGYTFGSGTRLTVV.

This chain connects TRBV3-1 (or the pseudogene TRBV3-2) to TRBJ1-1; possibly TRBD1 for D (5 bases). V was trimmed by 8 bases and J by 0 bases, leaving 10 bases between them. Germline V CDR1 and CDR2: LGHDT, YNNKEL (reference sequence). CDR3 size: 13 residues. CDR3 amino acids: CASRLDMNTEAFF. CDR3 sequence (DNA): TGTGCCAGCCGTCTGGACATGAACACTGAAGCTTTCTTT.

This clone was seen just once. The genes are TRBV5-5 and TRBJ2-1; 7 bases fit TRBD1. V lost 3 bases to trimming and J lost 6 bases; unmatched junction nucleotides: 9. The CDR3 has 15 residues. Germline V gene lookup returns CDR1 SGHKS and CDR2 YYEKEE (reference sequence). CDR3 protein: CASSYLAAGGNEQFF. The DNA for the CDR3 is TGTGCCAGCAGCTACCTGGCTGCAGGGGGCAATGAGCAGTTCTTC.